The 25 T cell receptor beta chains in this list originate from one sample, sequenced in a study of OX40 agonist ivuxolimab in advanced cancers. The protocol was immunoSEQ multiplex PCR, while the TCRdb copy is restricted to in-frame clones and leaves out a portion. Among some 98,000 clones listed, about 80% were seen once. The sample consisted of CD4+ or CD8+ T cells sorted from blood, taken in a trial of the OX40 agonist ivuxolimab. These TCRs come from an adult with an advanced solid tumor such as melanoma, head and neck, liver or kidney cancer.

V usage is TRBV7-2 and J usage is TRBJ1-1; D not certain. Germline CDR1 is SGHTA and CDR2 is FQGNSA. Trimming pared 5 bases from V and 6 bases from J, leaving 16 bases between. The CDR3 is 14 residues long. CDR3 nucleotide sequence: TGTGCCAGCAGCCGCGGTATGAGGCCCCCTGAAGCTTTCTTT. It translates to CASSRGMRPPEAFF.

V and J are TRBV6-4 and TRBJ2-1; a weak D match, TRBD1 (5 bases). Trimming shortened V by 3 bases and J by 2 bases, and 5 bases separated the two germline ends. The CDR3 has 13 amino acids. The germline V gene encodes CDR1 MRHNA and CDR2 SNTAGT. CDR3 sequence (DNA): TGTGCCAGCAGTGAGGACACCTACAATGAGCAGTTCTTC. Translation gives CASSEDTYNEQFF.

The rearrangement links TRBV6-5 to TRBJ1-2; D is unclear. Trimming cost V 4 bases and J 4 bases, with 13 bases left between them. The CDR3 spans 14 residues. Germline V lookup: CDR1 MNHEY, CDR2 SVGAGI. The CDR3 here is CASSSGGRFYGYTF. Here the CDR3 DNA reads TGTGCCAGCAGTTCTGGCGGACGGTTCTATGGCTACACCTTC.

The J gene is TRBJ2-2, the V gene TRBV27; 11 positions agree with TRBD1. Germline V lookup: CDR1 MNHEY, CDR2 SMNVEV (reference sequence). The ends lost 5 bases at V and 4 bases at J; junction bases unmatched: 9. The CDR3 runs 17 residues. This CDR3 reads CASSHGQGARRTGELFF. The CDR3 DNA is TGTGCCAGCAGTCATGGACAGGGGGCGAGACGCACCGGGGAGCTGTTTTTT.

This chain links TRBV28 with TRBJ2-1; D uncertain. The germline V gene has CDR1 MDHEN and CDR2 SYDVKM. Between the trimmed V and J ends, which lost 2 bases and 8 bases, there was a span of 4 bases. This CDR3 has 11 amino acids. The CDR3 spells CASSLADEQFF. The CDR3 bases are TGTGCCAGCAGTTTAGCCGATGAGCAGTTCTTC.

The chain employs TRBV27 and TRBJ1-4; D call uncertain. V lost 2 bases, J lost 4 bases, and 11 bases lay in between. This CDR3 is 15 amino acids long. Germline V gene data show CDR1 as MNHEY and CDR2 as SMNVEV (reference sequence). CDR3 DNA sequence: TGTGCCAGCAGTTTAAGGAGGGTGAATAATGAAAAACTGTTTTTT. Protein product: CASSLRRVNNEKLFF.

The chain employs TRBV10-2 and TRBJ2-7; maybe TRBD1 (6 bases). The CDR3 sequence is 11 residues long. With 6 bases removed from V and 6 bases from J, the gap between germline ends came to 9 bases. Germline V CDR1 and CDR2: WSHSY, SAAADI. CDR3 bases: TGCGCCAGCAGGACAGGTCTCGAGCAGTACTTC. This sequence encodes CASRTGLEQYF.

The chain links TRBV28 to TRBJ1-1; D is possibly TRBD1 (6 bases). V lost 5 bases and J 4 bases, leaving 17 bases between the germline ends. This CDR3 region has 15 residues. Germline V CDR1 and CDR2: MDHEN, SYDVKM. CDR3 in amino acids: CASSPTQGQVTEAFF. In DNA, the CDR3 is TGTGCCAGCAGTCCCACGCAGGGGCAGGTCACTGAAGCTTTCTTT. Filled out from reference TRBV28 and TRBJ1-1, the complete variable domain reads DVKVTQSSRYLVKRTGEKVFLECVQDMDHENMFWYRQDPGLGLRLIYFSYDVKMKEKGDIPEGYSVSREKKERFSLILESASTNQTSMYLCASSPTQGQVTEAFFGQGTRLTVV.

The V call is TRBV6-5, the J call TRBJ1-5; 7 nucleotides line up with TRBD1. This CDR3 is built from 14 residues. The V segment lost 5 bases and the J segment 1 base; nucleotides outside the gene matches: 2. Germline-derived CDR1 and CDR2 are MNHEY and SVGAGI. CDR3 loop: CASSRDSSNQPQHF. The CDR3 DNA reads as TGTGCCAGCAGTCGGGACAGCAGCAATCAGCCCCAGCATTTT.

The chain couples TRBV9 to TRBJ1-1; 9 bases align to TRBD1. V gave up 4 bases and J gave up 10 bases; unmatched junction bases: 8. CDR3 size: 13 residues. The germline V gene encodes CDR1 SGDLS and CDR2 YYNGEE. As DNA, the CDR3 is TGTGCCAGCAGCCCCGGGACAGGGTTAAGAGCTTTCTTT. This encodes CASSPGTGLRAFF.

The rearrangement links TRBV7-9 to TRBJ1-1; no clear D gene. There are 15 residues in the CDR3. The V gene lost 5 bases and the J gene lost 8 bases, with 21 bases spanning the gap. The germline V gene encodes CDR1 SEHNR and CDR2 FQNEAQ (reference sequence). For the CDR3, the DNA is TGTGCCAGCAGCCTGGACGGACGGAGTACGCTAGAAGCTTTCTTT. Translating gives CASSLDGRSTLEAFF.

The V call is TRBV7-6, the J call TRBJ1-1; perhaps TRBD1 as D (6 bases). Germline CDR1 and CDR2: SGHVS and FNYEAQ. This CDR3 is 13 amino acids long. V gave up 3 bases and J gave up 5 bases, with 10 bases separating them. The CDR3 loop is CASSFRGGTEAFF. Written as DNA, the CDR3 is TGTGCCAGCAGCTTCAGGGGTGGGACTGAAGCTTTCTTT.

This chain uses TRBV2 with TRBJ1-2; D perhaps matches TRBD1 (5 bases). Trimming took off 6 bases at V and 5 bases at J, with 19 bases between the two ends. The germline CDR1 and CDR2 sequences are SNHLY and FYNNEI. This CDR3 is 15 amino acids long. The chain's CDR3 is CASRAGTPPGYGYTF. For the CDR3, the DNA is TGTGCCAGCAGGGCCGGGACCCCCCCCGGGTATGGCTACACCTTC.

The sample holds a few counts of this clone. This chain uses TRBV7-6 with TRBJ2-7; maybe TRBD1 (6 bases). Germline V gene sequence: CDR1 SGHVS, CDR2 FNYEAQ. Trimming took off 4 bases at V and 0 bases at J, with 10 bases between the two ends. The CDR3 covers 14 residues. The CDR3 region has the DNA TGTGCCAGCAGCTCAGGGGTGAGCTCCTACGAGCAGTACTTC. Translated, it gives CASSSGVSSYEQYF.

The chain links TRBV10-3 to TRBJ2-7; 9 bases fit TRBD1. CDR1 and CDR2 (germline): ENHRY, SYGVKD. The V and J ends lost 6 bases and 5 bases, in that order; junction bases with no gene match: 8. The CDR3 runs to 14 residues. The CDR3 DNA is TGTGCCATCAGCCCCGGGACAGGGAGGAACGAGCAGTACTTC. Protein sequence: CAISPGTGRNEQYF.

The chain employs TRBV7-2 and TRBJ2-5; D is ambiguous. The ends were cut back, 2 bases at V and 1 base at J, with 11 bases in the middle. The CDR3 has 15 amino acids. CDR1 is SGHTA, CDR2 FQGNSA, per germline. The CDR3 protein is CASSLRWMAQETQYF. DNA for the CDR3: TGTGCCAGCAGCTTAAGATGGATGGCCCAAGAGACCCAGTACTTC.

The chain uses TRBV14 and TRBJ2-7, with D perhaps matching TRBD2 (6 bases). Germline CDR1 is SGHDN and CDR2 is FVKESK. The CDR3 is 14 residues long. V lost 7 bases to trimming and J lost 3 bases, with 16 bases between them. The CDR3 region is CASNPREGGYEQYF. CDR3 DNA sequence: TGTGCCAGCAACCCCAGAGAGGGAGGCTACGAGCAGTACTTC.

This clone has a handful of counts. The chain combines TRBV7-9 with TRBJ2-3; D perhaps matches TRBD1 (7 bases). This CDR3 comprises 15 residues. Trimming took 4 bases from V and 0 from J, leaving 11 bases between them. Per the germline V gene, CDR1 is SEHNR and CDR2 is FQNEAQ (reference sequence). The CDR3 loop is CASSSTGTSTDTQYF. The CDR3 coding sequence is TGTGCCAGCAGCTCGACAGGGACTAGCACAGATACGCAGTATTTT.

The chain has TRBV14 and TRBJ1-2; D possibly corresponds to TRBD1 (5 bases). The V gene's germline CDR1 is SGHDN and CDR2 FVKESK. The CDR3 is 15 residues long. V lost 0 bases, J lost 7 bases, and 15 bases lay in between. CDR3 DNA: TGTGCCAGCAGCCAAGACGGGCGGGGGAACCGTGGCTACACCTTC. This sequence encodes CASSQDGRGNRGYTF. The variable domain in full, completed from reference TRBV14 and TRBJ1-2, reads EAGVTQFPSHSVIEKGQTVTLRCDPISGHDNLYWYRRVMGKEIKFLLHFVKESKQDESGMPNNRFLAERTGGTYSTLKVQPAELEDSGVYFCASSQDGRGNRGYTFGSGTRLTVV.

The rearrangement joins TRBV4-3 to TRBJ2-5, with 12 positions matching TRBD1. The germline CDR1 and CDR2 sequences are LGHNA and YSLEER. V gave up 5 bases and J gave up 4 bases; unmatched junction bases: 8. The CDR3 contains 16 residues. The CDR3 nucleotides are TGCGCCAGCAGCAACCGGGACAGGGGGCTGAGAGAGACCCAGTACTTC. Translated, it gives CASSNRDRGLRETQYF.

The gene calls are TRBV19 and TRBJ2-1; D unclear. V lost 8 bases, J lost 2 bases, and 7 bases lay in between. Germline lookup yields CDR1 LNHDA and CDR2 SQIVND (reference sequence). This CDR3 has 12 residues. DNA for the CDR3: TGTGCCAGTTCAGAAACCTACAATGAGCAGTTCTTC. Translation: CASSETYNEQFF.

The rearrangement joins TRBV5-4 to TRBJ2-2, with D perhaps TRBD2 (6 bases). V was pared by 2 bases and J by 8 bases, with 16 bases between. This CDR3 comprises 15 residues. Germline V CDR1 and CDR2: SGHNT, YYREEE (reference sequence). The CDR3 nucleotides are TGTGCCAGCAGCTTCGGTCTGGGGGGACTTGGGGAGCTGTTTTTT. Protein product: CASSFGLGGLGELFF.

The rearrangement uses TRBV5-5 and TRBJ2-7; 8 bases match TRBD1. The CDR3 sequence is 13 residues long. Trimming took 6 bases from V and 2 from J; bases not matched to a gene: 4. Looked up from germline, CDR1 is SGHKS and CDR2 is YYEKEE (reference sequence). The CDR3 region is CASKATGAYEQYF. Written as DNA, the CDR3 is TGTGCCAGCAAGGCGACAGGGGCCTACGAGCAGTACTTC.

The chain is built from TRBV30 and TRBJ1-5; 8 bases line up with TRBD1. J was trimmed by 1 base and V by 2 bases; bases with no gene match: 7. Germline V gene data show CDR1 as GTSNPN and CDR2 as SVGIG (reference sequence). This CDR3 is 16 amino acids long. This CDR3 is CAWSPDRVRSNQPQHF. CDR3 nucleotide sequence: TGTGCCTGGAGTCCGGACAGGGTTAGGAGCAATCAGCCCCAGCATTTT.

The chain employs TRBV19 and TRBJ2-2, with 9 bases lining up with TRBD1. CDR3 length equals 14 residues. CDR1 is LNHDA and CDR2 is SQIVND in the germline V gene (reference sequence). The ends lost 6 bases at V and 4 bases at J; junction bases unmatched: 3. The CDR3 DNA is TGTGCCAGTAGGACAGGGGGAGGCACCGGGGAGCTGTTTTTT. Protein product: CASRTGGGTGELFF. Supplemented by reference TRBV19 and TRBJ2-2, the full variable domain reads DGGITQSPKYLFRKEGQNVTLSCEQNLNHDAMYWYRQDPGQGLRLIYYSQIVNDFQKGDIAEGYSVSREKKESFPLTVTSAQKNPTAFYLCASRTGGGTGELFFGEGSRLTVL.